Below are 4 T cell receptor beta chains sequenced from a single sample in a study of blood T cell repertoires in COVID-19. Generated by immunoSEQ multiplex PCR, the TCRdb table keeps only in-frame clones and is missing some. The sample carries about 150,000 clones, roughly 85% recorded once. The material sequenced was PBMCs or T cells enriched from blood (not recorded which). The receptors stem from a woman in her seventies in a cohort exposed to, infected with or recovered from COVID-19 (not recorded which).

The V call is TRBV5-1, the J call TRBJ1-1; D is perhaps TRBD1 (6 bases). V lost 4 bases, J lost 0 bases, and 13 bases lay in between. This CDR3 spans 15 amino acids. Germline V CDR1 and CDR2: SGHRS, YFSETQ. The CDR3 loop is CASSNTGILNTEAFF. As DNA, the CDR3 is TGCGCCAGCAGCAACACAGGGATCCTGAACACTGAAGCTTTCTTT.

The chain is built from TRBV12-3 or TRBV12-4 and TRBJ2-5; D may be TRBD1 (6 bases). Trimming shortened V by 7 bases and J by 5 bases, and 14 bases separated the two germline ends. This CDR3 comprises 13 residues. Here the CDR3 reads CASTLQGYETQYF. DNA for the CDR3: TGTGCCAGCACCCTACAGGGTTACGAGACCCAGTACTTC.

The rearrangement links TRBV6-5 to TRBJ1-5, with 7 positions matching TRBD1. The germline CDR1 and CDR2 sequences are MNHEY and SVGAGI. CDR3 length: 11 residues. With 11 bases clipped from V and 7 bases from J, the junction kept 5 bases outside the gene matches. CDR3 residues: CAEGGDQPQHF. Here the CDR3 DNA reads TGTGCCGAAGGGGGCGACCAGCCCCAGCATTTT.

Here the CDR3 DNA reads TGTGCCAGCAGCTCGCGACTAGCGGGACGTTCGTGCAATGAGCAGTTCTTC. Its translation: CASSSRLAGRSCNEQFF. The rearrangement uses TRBV21-1 and TRBJ2-1; the table gives TRBD2 as D, unverified against the DNA. TRBV21-1 is a known pseudogene. This CDR3 contains 17 residues.